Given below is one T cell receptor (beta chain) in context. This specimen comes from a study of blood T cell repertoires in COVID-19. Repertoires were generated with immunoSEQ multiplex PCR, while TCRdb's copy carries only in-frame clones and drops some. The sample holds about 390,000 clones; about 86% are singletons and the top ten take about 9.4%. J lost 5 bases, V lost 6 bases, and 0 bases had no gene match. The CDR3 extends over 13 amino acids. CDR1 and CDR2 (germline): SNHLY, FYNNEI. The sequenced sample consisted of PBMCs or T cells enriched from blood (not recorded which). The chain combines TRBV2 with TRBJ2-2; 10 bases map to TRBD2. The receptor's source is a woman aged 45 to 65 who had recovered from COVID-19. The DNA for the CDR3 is TGTGCCAGCAGACTAGCGGGGACCGGGGAGCTGTTTTTT. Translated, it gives CASRLAGTGELFF. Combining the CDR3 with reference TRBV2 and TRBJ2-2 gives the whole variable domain EPEVTQTPSHQVTQMGQEVILRCVPISNHLYFYWYRQILGQKVEFLVSFYNNEISEKSEIFDDQFSVERPDGSNFTLKIRSTKLEDSAMYFCASRLAGTGELFFGEGSRLTVL.